Listed below are T cell receptor beta chains from one sample, sequenced in a study of T cell responses to AZD1222 COVID-19 vaccine. TCRdb keeps only in-frame clones here, not all; method: immunoSEQ multiplex PCR. The sample lists 70,000 or so clones; roughly 78% were seen once. The sample consisted of peripheral blood, taken on day 0 of MenACWY control vaccination. These receptor sequences come from an adult in good health. CDR3s include the opening cysteine and the closing phenylalanine or tryptophan. The D gene is left open where the match is weak. Only part of the rows carry a size: once, few, many, or a class if the clone is expanded.

>.|TRBJ2-4|TRBV7-9|.
CASSQGQSSAKNIQYF
TGTGCCAGCAGCCAAGGACAGTCGTCGGCCAAAAACATTCAGTACTTC
>.|TRBJ1-1|TRBV7-9|.
CASSLSAQNTEAFF
TGTGCCAGCAGCCTCTCCGCCCAGAACACTGAAGCTTTCTTT
>.|TRBJ1-5|TRBV18|few
CASSPSSNNQPQHF
TGTGCCAGCTCACCTAGTTCCAACAATCAGCCCCAGCATTTT
>.|TRBJ1-3|TRBV24-1|.
CATSSGIGNTIYF
TGTGCCACCAGTTCAGGGATTGGAAACACCATATATTTT
>.|TRBJ2-2|TRBV27|.
CASSSGLTNTGELFF
TGTGCCAGCAGCTCGGGACTCACGAACACCGGGGAGCTGTTTTTT
>TRBD2|TRBJ2-2|TRBV6-6|.
CASSPLLADGELFF
TGTGCCAGCAGCCCCCTCCTAGCGGACGGGGAGCTGTTTTTT
>TRBD2|TRBJ2-1|TRBV29-1|.
CSARTSVLSTEQFF
TGCAGCGCCCGGACTAGTGTCTTGTCTACTGAGCAGTTCTTC
>.|TRBJ1-3|TRBV30|few
CAWSEGLSGNTIYF
TGTGCCTGGAGTGAGGGCCTCTCTGGAAACACCATATATTTT
>.|TRBJ1-5|TRBV30|.
CAWSSSGGTQHF
TGTGCCTGGAGTTCCTCCGGCGGGACCCAGCATTTT
>.|TRBJ2-2|TRBV6-5|.
CASSRSGSGGELFF
TGTGCCAGCAGCCGTAGTGGGAGCGGCGGGGAGCTGTTTTTT
>.|TRBJ1-1|TRBV5-8|.
CASSALWTGLNTEAFF
TGTGCCAGCAGCGCTTTATGGACGGGTTTGAACACTGAAGCTTTCTTT
>.|TRBJ1-5|TRBV5-5|.
CASSPGAGPLISNQPQHF
TGTGCCAGCAGCCCCGGGGCCGGGCCGCTTATTAGCAATCAGCCCCAGCATTTT
>.|TRBJ2-7|TRBV6-5|.
CASSREGSSYEQYF
TGTGCCAGCAGCCGAGAAGGGAGCTCCTACGAGCAGTACTTC
>TRBD1|TRBJ1-5|TRBV28|.
CASSSGQGRSQPQHF
TGTGCCAGCAGTTCGGGACAGGGTAGAAGTCAGCCCCAGCATTTT
>.|TRBJ2-1|TRBV27|.
CASSLSASPYNEQFF
TGTGCCAGCAGTTTGTCGGCTAGTCCCTACAATGAGCAGTTCTTC
>.|TRBJ2-7|TRBV2|.
CASSALSYEQYF
TGTGCCAGCAGCGCTCTCTCCTACGAGCAGTACTTC
>.|TRBJ1-6|TRBV9|.
CASSPSFRAEGNSPLHF
TGTGCCAGCAGCCCATCGTTCAGGGCGGAGGGGAATTCACCCCTCCACTTT
>.|TRBJ2-5|TRBV3-1/TRBV3-2|few
CASSPTIQETQYF
TGTGCCAGCAGCCCGACGATTCAAGAGACCCAGTACTTC
>.|TRBJ2-2|TRBV19|.
CASSIGRQGLNTGELFF
TGTGCCAGTAGTATAGGGAGGCAGGGCTTGAACACCGGGGAGCTGTTTTTT
>TRBD1|TRBJ2-7|TRBV4-2|once
CASSQDLTRGQGEQYF
TGTGCCAGCAGCCAAGATTTAACGAGGGGACAGGGCGAGCAGTACTTC
>TRBD2|TRBJ2-5|TRBV7-9|.
CASSLGSGGILETQYF
TGTGCCAGCAGCTTGGGTAGCGGGGGGATTCTAGAGACCCAGTACTTC
>.|TRBJ2-3|TRBV19|.
CASSKGRISTDTQYF
TGTGCCAGTAGTAAGGGGCGCATTAGCACAGATACGCAGTATTTT
>.|TRBJ1-6|TRBV4-3|.
CASSQDRGESPLHF
TGCGCCAGCAGCCAAGATCGGGGGGAATCACCCCTCCACTTT
>.|TRBJ1-6|TRBV6-5|.
CASSRQANSPLHF
TGTGCCAGCAGCCGACAGGCGAATTCACCCCTCCACTTT
>.|TRBJ1-2|TRBV4-2|.
CASSQDRGARYGYTF
TGTGCCAGCAGCCAAGATCGGGGGGCAAGGTATGGCTACACCTTC
>.|TRBJ2-5|TRBV6-6|.
CASSYSERETQYF
TGTGCCAGCAGTTACTCGGAACGGGAGACCCAGTACTTC
>TRBD2|TRBJ2-1|TRBV11-2|.
CASTPAGRGNEQFF
TGTGCCAGCACTCCAGCGGGGCGGGGGAATGAGCAGTTCTTC
>.|TRBJ1-5|TRBV6-2/TRBV6-3|.
CASSEWGGIADQPQHF
TGTGCCAGCAGCGAATGGGGGGGGATTGCGGATCAGCCCCAGCATTTT
>.|TRBJ2-3|TRBV2|.
CASRGPGEDTQYF
TGTGCCAGCAGGGGCCCGGGGGAAGATACGCAGTATTTT
>.|TRBJ1-1|TRBV4-1|.
CASSQDVVGARSMNTEAFF
TGCGCCAGCAGCCAAGATGTGGTGGGGGCGCGTTCGATGAACACTGAAGCTTTCTTT
>.|TRBJ2-7|TRBV30|.
CAWSVGQGYEQYF
TGTGCCTGGAGTGTGGGGCAGGGCTACGAGCAGTACTTC
>.|TRBJ2-6|TRBV5-8|.
CASSLKRSSGANVLTF
TGTGCCAGCAGCCTCAAGAGGAGCTCTGGGGCCAACGTCCTGACTTTC
>.|TRBJ1-4|TRBV7-2|.
CASSLIPPGAGGEKLFF
TGTGCCAGCAGCTTAATCCCCCCAGGGGCTGGGGGCGAAAAACTGTTTTTT
>.|TRBJ1-4|TRBV11-2|.
CASKGPEAGKLFF
TGTGCCAGCAAGGGGCCGGAGGCTGGAAAACTGTTTTTT
>TRBD1|TRBJ1-6|TRBV30|.
CAYMTGENSPLHF
TGTGCCTACATGACAGGGGAAAATTCACCCCTCCACTTT
>.|TRBJ1-6|TRBV24-1|few
CATSDFARSPLHF
TGTGCCACCAGTGATTTTGCTCGGTCACCCCTCCACTTT
>.|TRBJ1-1|TRBV7-8|.
CASSLGGHGGEAFF
TGTGCCAGCAGCTTAGGGGGACATGGTGGTGAAGCTTTCTTT
>TRBD2|TRBJ2-7|TRBV30|.
CAWSLSGRDYEQYF
TGTGCCTGGAGTCTTAGCGGGAGAGACTACGAGCAGTACTTC
>.|TRBJ1-3|TRBV10-2|.
CASSESTYSGNTIYF
TGCGCCAGCAGTGAGTCAACGTACTCTGGAAACACCATATATTTT
>.|TRBJ2-7|TRBV29-1|.
CSVGEGFSREQYF
TGCAGCGTCGGGGAAGGATTCTCCCGCGAGCAGTACTTC
>.|TRBJ2-1|TRBV27|.
CASSSGRNSYNEQFF
TGTGCCAGCAGTTCCGGGCGGAACTCCTACAATGAGCAGTTCTTC
>.|TRBJ1-6|TRBV5-8|.
CASSAGQQNSPLHF
TGTGCCAGCAGCGCTGGACAGCAAAATTCACCCCTCCACTTT
>.|TRBJ2-5|TRBV25-1|.
CASSHYSGAGETQYF
TGTGCCAGCAGTCATTATTCGGGGGCCGGAGAGACCCAGTACTTC
>.|TRBJ1-1|TRBV6-6|.
CASRLLFTEAFF
TGTGCCAGCAGGCTTCTATTCACTGAAGCTTTCTTT
>TRBD2|TRBJ2-3|TRBV5-6|.
CASSSLKLAGPDTQYF
TGTGCCAGCAGCTCCTTAAAACTAGCGGGCCCAGATACGCAGTATTTT
>TRBD1|TRBJ1-1|TRBV15|.
CATSRDRRTTGVNTEAFF
TGTGCCACCAGCAGAGATCGAAGAACCACAGGGGTAAACACTGAAGCTTTCTTT
>TRBD1|TRBJ2-7|TRBV7-8|.
CASSWRNRDSSYEQYF
TGTGCCAGCAGCTGGCGAAACCGGGACAGTTCCTACGAGCAGTACTTC
>.|TRBJ1-1|TRBV7-2|.
CASSLSVTDTEAFF
TGTGCCAGCAGCTTATCGGTAACGGACACTGAAGCTTTCTTT
>.|TRBJ1-3|TRBV7-2|.
CASSLRGGHGTIYF
TGTGCCAGCAGCCTGAGGGGAGGGCATGGCACCATATATTTT
>.|TRBJ2-7|TRBV5-8|.
CASSLVGVRFYEQYF
TGTGCCAGCAGCTTGGTAGGGGTCCGATTCTACGAGCAGTACTTC
>.|TRBJ2-2|TRBV5-1|.
CASSLRGNEIGELFF
TGCGCCAGCAGCTTGAGAGGGAACGAGATCGGGGAGCTGTTTTTT
>.|TRBJ1-1|TRBV7-9|.
CASSDLGGLGTEAFF
TGTGCCAGCAGCGACCTCGGAGGGTTGGGCACTGAAGCTTTCTTT
>TRBD2|TRBJ2-1|TRBV7-8|.
CASSSRSGGSVGTKLDEQFF
TGTGCCAGCAGCTCCCGATCGGGAGGGAGTGTCGGGACAAAATTAGATGAGCAGTTCTTC